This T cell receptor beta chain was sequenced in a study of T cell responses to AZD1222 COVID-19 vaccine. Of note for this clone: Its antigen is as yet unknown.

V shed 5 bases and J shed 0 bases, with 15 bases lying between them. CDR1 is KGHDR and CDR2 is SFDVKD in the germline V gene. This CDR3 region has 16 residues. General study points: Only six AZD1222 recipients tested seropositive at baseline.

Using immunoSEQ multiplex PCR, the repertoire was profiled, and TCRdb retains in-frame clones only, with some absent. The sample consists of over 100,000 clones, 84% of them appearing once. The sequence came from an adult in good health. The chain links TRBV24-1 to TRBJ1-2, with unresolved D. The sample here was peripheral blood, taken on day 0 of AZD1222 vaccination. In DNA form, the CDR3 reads TGTGCCACCAGTGCCCCGGAGGGAGGTCCTAACTATGGCTACACCTTC. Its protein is CATSAPEGGPNYGYTF.